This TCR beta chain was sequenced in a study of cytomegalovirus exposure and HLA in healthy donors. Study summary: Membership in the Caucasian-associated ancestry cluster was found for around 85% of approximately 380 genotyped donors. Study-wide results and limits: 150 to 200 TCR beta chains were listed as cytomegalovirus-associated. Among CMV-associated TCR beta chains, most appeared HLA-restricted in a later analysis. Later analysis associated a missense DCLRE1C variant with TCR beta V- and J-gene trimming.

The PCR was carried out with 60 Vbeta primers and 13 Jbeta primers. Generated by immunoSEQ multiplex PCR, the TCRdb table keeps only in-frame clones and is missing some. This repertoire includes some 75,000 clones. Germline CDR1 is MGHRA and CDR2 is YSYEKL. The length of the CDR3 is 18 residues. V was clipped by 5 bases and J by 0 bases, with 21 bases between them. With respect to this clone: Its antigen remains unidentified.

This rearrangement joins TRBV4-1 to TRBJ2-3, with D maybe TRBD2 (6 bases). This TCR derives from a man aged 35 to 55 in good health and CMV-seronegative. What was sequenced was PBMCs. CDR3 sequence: CASSAQSSGTASTDTQYF. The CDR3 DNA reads TGCGCCAGCAGCGCACAATCTTCCGGGACTGCTAGCACAGATACGCAGTATTTT.